The source of this TCR beta chain is a study of cytomegalovirus exposure and HLA in healthy donors. Study conclusions and caveats: Another analysis was done later, and it associated more than 15,000 TCR beta sequences with HLA alleles at 0.05 false discovery rate. Earlier analysis looked at TCR beta V segments, and most were productive about 90% or about 30% of the time. Roughly uniform sequencing depth across donors was assumed, possibly incorrectly.

The trim removed 0 bases at V and 4 bases at J, leaving 2 bases unmatched. The germline gives CDR1 MNHEY, CDR2 SVGAGI. There are 16 residues in the CDR3. Researchers ran the PCR with 60 Vbeta and 13 Jbeta primers. Methods used by the authors: About 11 million of about 80 million unique TCR beta chains were shared, per a later count. Sequencing used immunoSEQ multiplex PCR; TCRdb keeps in-frame clones, though not all of them. The DNA gave D and trimming, while V, J and clone size come from that table. The profile shows 150,000 to 200,000 clones, more than 65% of them singletons. Note on this clone: What it binds is not known.

The receptor was derived from a woman aged 25 to 39 in good health and CMV-seronegative. J is TRBJ2-1 and V is TRBV6-5; TRBD2 aligns across 11 bases. What was sequenced was PBMCs. CDR3 in DNA: TGTGCCAGCAGTTACTCGGGACTAGCGGTTTACAATGAGCAGTTCTTC. Translation: CASSYSGLAVYNEQFF.